The source of this TCR beta chain is a study of TIL therapy for anti-PD-1-resistant metastatic lung cancer. Overall study context: Median tumor mutation burden was 1.5 mutations per megabase.

This was the immunoSEQ v3 assay. Data came from immunoSEQ multiplex PCR; TCRdb stores just in-frame clones and leaves some out. The data hold about 21,000 clones, with around 76% observed a single time. Time point specified: pre-treatment sample, taken before nivolumab and TIL therapy. Trimming shortened V by 3 bases and J by 9 bases, and 14 bases separated the two germline ends. CDR3 length: 13 amino acids. Per the germline V gene, CDR1 is LNHDA and CDR2 is SQIVND (reference sequence). Material: blood, obtained at baseline. The clonotype originates from a person aged 25 to 80 with non-small cell lung cancer. The chain has TRBV19 and TRBJ2-5, with D possibly matching TRBD2 (5 bases). The CDR3 sequence: CASSIDQERAQYF. CDR3 coding DNA: TGTGCCAGTAGTATCGATCAGGAGAGGGCCCAGTACTTC. Supplemented by reference TRBV19 and TRBJ2-5, the full variable domain reads DGGITQSPKYLFRKEGQNVTLSCEQNLNHDAMYWYRQDPGQGLRLIYYSQIVNDFQKGDIAEGYSVSREKKESFPLTVTSAQKNPTAFYLCASSIDQERAQYFGPGTRLLVL.